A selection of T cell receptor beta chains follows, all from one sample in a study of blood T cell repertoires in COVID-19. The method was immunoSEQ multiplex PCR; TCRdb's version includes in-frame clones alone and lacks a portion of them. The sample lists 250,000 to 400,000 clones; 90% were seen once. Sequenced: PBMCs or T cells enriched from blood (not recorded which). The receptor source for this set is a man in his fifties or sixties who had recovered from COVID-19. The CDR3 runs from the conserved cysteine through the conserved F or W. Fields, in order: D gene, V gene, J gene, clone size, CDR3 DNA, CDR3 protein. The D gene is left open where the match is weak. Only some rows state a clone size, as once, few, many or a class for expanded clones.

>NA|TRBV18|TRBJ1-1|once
TGTGCCAGCTCACAGTCCCGGTCCACTGAAGCTTTCTTT
CASSQSRSTEAFF
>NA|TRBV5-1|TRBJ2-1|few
TGCGCCAGCAGCTTTGGGCAGCCGAGAGATGAGCAGTTCTTC
CASSFGQPRDEQFF
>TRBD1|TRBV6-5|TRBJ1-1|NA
TGTGCCAGCACACAGGGGGACACTGAAGCTTTCTTT
CASTQGDTEAFF
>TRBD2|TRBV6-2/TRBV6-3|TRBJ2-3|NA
TGTGCCAGCAGCACCCCGGGACTAGCGGGGGACCACACAGATACGCAGTATTTT
CASSTPGLAGDHTDTQYF
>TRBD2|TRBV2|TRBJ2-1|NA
TGTGCCAGCAGGCGGGAGTCCCCCGGTGAGCAGTTCTTC
CASRRESPGEQFF
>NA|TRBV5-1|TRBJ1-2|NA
TGCGCCAGCAGCTTGGACACCTCTAACTATGGCTACACCTTC
CASSLDTSNYGYTF
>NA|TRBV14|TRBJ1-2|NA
TGTGCCACCCGAGCCGGAGGGGATTATGGCTACACCTTC
CATRAGGDYGYTF
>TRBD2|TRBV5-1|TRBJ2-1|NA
TGCGCCAGCAGCTTGGCCGCTCTAGCGGGGGCTCCTGAGCAGTTCTTC
CASSLAALAGAPEQFF
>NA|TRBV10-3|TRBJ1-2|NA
TGTGCCATCAGTGACGGTCAACTTCTTAGCGGCTACACCTTC
CAISDGQLLSGYTF
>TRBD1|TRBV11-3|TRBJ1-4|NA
TGTGCCAGCAGCTCCGGGACAGAGCCAAAACTGTTTTTT
CASSSGTEPKLFF
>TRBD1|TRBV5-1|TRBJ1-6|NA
TGCGCCAGCAGCTTGGCAGCAGGGACAGGGGTCGGGCTTCCTAATTCACCCCTCCACTTT
CASSLAAGTGVGLPNSPLHF
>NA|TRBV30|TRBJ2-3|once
TGTGCCTGGAATCGAGGCGGAACTAGCACAGATACGCAGTATTTT
CAWNRGGTSTDTQYF
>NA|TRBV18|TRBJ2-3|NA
TGTGCCAGCTCACCATTACCAGCGCCGCCAAACGGGGATACGCAGTATTTT
CASSPLPAPPNGDTQYF
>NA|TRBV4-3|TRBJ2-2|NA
TGCGCCAGCAGCCAAGATCCAGGAAGGTCCGGGGAGCTGTTTTTT
CASSQDPGRSGELFF
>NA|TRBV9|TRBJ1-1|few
TGTGCCAGCAGCGTAATACAGGGGAACACTGAAGCTTTCTTT
CASSVIQGNTEAFF
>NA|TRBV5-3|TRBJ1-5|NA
TGTGCCAGAAGCTTGGACAGCCGAGGGCCCGGTAGCGGCAATCAGCCCCAGCATTTT
CARSLDSRGPGSGNQPQHF
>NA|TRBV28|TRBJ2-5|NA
TGTGCCAGCAGTCCGACAGGCTTCAACCAAGAGACCCAGTACTTC
CASSPTGFNQETQYF
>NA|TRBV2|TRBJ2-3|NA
TGTGCCAGCAGTGGAAATGACAGGGAGGAGTATTTT
CASSGNDREEYF
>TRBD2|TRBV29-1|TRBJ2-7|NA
TGCAGCGTTGAAGGGGGGGACGGGAGGGCCGTCGAGCAGTACTTC
CSVEGGDGRAVEQYF
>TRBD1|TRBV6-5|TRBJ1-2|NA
TGTGCCAGCAGTTACTCTGGGACAGGGACAGGTAGCTACACCTTC
CASSYSGTGTGSYTF
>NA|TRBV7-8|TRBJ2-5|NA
TGTGCCAGCAGCCGCGGCAGCCAGGGCCCATCAGAGACCCAGTACTTC
CASSRGSQGPSETQYF
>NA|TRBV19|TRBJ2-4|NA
TGTGCCAGTAGTAGCCATCCGGGCCCCCAGGGTAACATTCAGTACTTC
CASSSHPGPQGNIQYF
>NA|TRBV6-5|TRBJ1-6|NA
TGTGCCAGCAGTAAGACAAAATGGAATAATTCACCCCTCCACTTT
CASSKTKWNNSPLHF
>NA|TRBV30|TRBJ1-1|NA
TGTGCCTGGAGTGTTGGTGACAGGAGCTACACTGAAGCTTTCTTT
CAWSVGDRSYTEAFF
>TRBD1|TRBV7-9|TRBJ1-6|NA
TGTGCCAGCAGCCCAACACCGACAGGGAAGGGTTCACCCCTCCACTTT
CASSPTPTGKGSPLHF
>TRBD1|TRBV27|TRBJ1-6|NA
TGTGCCAGCAGAGCGGACAGGGAGGTCAATTCACCCCTCCACTTT
CASRADREVNSPLHF
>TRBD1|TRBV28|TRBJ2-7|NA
TGTGCCAGCAGAAGGACAGGGGGCCACGAGCAGTACTTC
CASRRTGGHEQYF
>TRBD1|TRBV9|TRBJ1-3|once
TGTGCCAGCAGCGTAGGATCATTGGACAGGGCTGGAAACACCATATATTTT
CASSVGSLDRAGNTIYF
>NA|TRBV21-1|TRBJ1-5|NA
TGTGCCAGCTGGACAGGGTTTGGCAATCAGCCCCAGCATTTT
CASWTGFGNQPQHF
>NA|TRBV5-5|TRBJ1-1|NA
TGTGCCAGCAGCCCGCGCGGGGACTTCTCTGAAGCTTTCTTT
CASSPRGDFSEAFF
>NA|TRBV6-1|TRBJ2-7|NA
TGTGCCAGCAGTGAATTTGTAGGGGCCTACGAGCAGTACTTC
CASSEFVGAYEQYF
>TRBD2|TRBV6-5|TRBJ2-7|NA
TGTGCCAGCAGTTACAGGGAGGGGTCCTACGAGCAGTACTTC
CASSYREGSYEQYF
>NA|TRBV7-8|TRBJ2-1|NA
TGTGCCAGCAGCCAAAACACCAATGAGCAGTTCTTC
CASSQNTNEQFF
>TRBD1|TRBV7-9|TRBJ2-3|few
TGTGCCAGCAGCTTTTGGACAGGGAAGGAAGGAACAGATACGCAGTATTTT
CASSFWTGKEGTDTQYF
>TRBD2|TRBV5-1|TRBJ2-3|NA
TGCGCCAGCAGCCCGTATGCTAGCGGGGGCACAGATACGCAGTATTTT
CASSPYASGGTDTQYF
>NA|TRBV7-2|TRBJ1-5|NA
TGTGCCAGCAGCTTCAGTCTTTATAGCAATCAGCCCCAGCATTTT
CASSFSLYSNQPQHF
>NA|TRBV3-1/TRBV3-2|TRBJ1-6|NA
TGTGCCAGCAGCTCATACAGACAGGCTAATTCACCCCTCCACTTT
CASSSYRQANSPLHF
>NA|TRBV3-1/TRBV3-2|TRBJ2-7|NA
TGTGCCAGCAGCCAATACGGGCCAGAGGGAGAGCAGTACTTC
CASSQYGPEGEQYF
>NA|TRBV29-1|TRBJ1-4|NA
TGCAGCGTTCAAAGGGCGGCAGGGTCTAATGAAAAACTGTTTTTT
CSVQRAAGSNEKLFF
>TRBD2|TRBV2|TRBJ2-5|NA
TGTGCCAGCAGTGCGGTACGGGGGGGGGAAGAGACCCAGTACTTC
CASSAVRGGEETQYF
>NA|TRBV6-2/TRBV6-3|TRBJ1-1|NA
TGTGCCAGCAGTTACTCGACACCGAAAGTTGAAGCTTTCTTT
CASSYSTPKVEAFF
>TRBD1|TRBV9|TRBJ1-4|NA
TGTGCCAGCAGCGTTACCTCAGGGGGCAATGAAAAACTGTTTTTT
CASSVTSGGNEKLFF